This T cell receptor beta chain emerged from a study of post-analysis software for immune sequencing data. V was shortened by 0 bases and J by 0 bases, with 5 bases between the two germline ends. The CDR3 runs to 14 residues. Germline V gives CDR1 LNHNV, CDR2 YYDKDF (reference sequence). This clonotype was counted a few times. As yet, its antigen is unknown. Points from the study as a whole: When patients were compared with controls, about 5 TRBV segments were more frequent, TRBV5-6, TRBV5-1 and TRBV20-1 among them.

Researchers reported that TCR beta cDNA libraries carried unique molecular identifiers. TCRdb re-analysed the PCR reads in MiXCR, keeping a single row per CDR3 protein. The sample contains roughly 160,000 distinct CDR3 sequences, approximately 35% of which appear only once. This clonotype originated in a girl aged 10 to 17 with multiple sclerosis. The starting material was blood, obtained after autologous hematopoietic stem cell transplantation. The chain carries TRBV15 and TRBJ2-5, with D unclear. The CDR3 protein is CATSRDWDQETQYF. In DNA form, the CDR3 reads TGTGCCACCAGCAGAGATTGGGACCAAGAGACCCAGTACTTC.